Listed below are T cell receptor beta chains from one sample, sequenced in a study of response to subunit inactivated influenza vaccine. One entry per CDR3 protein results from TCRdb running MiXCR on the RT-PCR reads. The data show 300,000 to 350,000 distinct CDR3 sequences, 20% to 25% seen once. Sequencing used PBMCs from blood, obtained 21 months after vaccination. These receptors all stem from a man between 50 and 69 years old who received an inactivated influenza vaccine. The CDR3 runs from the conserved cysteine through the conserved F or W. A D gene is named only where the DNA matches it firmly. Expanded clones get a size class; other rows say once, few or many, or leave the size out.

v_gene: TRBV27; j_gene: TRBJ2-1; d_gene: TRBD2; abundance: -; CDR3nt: TGTGCCAGCAGTTTATACGCCGGGACTAGATTTGAGCAGTTCTTC; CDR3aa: CASSLYAGTRFEQFF
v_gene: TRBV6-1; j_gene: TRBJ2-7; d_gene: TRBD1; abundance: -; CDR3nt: TGTGCCAGCAGTCTTCCGGGACAGTCCGAGCAGTACTTC; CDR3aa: CASSLPGQSEQYF
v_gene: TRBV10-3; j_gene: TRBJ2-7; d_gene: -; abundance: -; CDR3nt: TGTGCCATCAGTGAACGACAGGTACTAACCTACGAGCAGTACTTC; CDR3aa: CAISERQVLTYEQYF
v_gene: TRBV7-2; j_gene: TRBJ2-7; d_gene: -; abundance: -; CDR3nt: TGTGCCAGCAGCCACAGGGAGTCCGGGCGCGAGCAGTACTTC; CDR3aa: CASSHRESGREQYF
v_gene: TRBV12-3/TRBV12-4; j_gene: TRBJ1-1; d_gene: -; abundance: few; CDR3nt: TGTGCCAGCACCGCAGGGAATAGGGCAGTCAACAAGAAAGCTTTCTTT; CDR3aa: CASTAGNRAVNKKAFF
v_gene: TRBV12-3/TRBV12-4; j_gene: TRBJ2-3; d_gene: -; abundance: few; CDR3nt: TGTGCCAGCAGTTTGCCGGGTGCGTCAGATACGCAGTATTTT; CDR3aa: CASSLPGASDTQYF
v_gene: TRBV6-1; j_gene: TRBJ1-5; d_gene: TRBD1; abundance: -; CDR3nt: TGTGCCAGCAGTGACCCGACAGGGGTGAGCCAGCCCCAGCATTTT; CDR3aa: CASSDPTGVSQPQHF
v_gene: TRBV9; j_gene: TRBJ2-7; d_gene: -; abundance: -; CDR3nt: TGTGCCAGCAGCGTAGGTAGCGACTTCTCCTACGAGCAGTACTTC; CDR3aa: CASSVGSDFSYEQYF
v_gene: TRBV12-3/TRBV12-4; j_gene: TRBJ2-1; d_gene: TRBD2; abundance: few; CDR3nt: TGTGCCAGCAGTTCCCCCTTAAAAACTAGCGGGAGCTACAATGAGCAGTTCTTC; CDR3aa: CASSSPLKTSGSYNEQFF
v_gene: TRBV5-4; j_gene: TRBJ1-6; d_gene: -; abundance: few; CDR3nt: TGTGCCAGCAGCTTCACCGGGGCCAATTCACCCCTCCACTTT; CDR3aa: CASSFTGANSPLHF
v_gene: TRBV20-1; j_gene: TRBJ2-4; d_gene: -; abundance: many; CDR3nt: TGCAGTGCTAGACTTTTAGACATTCAGTACTTC; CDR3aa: CSARLLDIQYF
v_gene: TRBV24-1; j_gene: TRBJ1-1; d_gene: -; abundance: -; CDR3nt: TGTGCCACCAGTCTGGGCGAAGGCACTGAAGCTTTCTTT; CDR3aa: CATSLGEGTEAFF
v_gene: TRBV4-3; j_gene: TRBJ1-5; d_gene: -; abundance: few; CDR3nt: TGCGCCAGCAGCCAAGAGGAGTATAGCAATCAGCCCCAGCATTTT; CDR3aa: CASSQEEYSNQPQHF
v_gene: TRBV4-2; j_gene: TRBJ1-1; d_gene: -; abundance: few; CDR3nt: TGTGCCAGCAGCACGTACGGGACACCGAACACTGAAGCTTTCTTT; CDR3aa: CASSTYGTPNTEAFF
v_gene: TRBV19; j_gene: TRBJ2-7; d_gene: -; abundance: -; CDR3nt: TGTGCCAGTAGTATCGGTCGGGGCAGCTCCTACGAGCAGTACTTC; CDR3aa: CASSIGRGSSYEQYF
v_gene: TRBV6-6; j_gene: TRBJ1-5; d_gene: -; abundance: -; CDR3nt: TGTGCCAGCAGTTATCCCCCACAGAGGCCAGAGCATTTT; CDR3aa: CASSYPPQRPEHF
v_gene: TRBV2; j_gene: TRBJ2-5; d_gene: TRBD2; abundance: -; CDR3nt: TGTGCCAGCAAAGAGCGGGGGAACCAAGAGACCCAGTACTTC; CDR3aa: CASKERGNQETQYF
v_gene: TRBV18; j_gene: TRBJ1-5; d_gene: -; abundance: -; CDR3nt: TGTGCCAGCTCAGGGGCGGATCAGCCCCAGCATTTT; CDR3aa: CASSGADQPQHF
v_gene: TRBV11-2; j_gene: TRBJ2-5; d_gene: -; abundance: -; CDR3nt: TGTGCCAGCAGCTCCGGGACGGCGGAGGGGACCCAGTACTTC; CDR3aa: CASSSGTAEGTQYF
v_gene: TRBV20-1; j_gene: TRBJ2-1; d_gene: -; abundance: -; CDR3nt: TGCAGCAATCTATGGCAGGGGCGACGACAGGCGCAGTTCTTC; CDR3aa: CSNLWQGRRQAQFF
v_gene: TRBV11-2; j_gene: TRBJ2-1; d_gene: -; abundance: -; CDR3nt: TGTGCCAGCAGCTTAGTGGGTACAAGTTATGAGCAGTTCTTC; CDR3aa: CASSLVGTSYEQFF
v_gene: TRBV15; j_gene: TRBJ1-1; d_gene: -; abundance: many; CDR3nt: TGTGCCACCAGCAGAGGTGGGCAGGGAAACACTGAAGCTTTCTTT; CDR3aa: CATSRGGQGNTEAFF
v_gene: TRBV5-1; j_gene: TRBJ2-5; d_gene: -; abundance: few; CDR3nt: TGCGCCAGCAGCCGGACCATGGGAGAGACCCAGTACTTC; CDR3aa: CASSRTMGETQYF
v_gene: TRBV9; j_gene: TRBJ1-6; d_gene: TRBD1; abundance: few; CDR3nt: TGTGCCAGCAGCGTAGGACAGGGGTTGAATTCACCCCTCCACTTT; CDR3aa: CASSVGQGLNSPLHF
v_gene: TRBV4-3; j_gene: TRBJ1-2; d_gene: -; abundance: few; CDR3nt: TGCGCCAGCAGCCAAACCGGGAGCTTCGCCGATGGCTACACCTTC; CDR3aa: CASSQTGSFADGYTF
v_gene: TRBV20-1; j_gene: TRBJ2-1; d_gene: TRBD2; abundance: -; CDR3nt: TGCAGTGCTAGAGGACTAGCGGGAGTCGTTGAGCAGTTCTTC; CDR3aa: CSARGLAGVVEQFF
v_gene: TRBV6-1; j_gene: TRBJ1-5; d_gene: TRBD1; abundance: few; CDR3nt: TGTGCCAGCAGCCTATCACCTGGGACAGGCAATCAGCCCCAGCATTTT; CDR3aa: CASSLSPGTGNQPQHF
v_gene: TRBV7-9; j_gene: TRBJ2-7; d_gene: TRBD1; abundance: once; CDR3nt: TGTGCCAGCACTACAGGGGTCCCATCCTACGAGCAGTACTTC; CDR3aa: CASTTGVPSYEQYF
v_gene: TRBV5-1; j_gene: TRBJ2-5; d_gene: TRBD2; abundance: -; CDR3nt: TGCGCCAGCAGCTTGTCTAGCGGGACGGAGACCCAGTACTTC; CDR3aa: CASSLSSGTETQYF
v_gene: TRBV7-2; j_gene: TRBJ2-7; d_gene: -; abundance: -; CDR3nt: TGTGCCAGCAGCTCCCATTATGGGGAGCAGTACTTC; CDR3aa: CASSSHYGEQYF
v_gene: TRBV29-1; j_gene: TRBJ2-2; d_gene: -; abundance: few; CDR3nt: TGCAGCGTTGAATACCAGGCCATGGGTGCCGGGGAGCTGTTTTTT; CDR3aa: CSVEYQAMGAGELFF
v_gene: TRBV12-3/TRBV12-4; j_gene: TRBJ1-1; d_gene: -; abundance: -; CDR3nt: TGTGCCAGTATAAACTCAGGGCGTAACACTGAAGCTTTCTTT; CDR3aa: CASINSGRNTEAFF
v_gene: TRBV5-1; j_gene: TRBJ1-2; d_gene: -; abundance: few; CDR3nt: TGCGCCAGCAGCTTGTCCAGGTCCAAGGGAGGCTACACCTTC; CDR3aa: CASSLSRSKGGYTF
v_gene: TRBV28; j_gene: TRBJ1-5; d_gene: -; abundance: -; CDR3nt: TGTGCCAGCAGTTTGTTCGGGAATAGCAATCAGCCCCAGCATTTT; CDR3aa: CASSLFGNSNQPQHF
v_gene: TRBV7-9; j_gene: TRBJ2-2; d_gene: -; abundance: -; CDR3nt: TGTGCCAGCAGCTGGGAAACGGCCGGGGAGCTGTTTTTT; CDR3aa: CASSWETAGELFF
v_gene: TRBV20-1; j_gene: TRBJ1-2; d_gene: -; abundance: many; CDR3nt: TGCAGTGCTAGAGTGCGGGGGAGGTACTATGGCTACACCTTC; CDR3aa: CSARVRGRYYGYTF
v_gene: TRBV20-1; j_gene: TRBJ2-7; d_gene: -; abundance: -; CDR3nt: TGCAGTGCTAGGTCACCGGGACGCCCACTGTTC; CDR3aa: CSARSPGRPLF
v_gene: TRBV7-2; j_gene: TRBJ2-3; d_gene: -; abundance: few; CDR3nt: TGTGCCAGCAGCTACGGCATGGGCAGGGGTATCACAGATACGCAGTATTTT; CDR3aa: CASSYGMGRGITDTQYF
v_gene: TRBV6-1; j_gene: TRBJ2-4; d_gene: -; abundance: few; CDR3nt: TGTGCCAGCAGCCCAGGGGCCAAAAACATTCAGTACTTC; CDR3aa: CASSPGAKNIQYF
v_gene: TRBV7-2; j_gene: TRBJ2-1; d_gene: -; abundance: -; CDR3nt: TGTGCCAGCAGCTATCCCCTCTTGCGGCACAATGAGCAGTTCTTC; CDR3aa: CASSYPLLRHNEQFF
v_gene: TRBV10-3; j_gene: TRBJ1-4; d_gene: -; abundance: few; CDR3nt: TGTGCCATCAGAGGACACGGAACTAATGAAAAACTGTTTTTT; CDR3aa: CAIRGHGTNEKLFF
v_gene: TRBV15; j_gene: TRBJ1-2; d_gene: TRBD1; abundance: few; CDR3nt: TGTGCCACCAGTAGAGAAAATGGACAGGGCGGTGGCTACACCTTC; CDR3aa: CATSRENGQGGGYTF
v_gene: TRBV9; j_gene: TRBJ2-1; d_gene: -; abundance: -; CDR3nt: TGTGCCAGCAGCCTCAGGGGTCGGGAGCAGTTCTTC; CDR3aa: CASSLRGREQFF
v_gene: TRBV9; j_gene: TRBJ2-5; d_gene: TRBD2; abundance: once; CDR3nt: TGTGCCAGCAGCGTTCTAGCGGGGGGTCCCCGAGTTGGAGAGACCCAGTACTTC; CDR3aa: CASSVLAGGPRVGETQYF
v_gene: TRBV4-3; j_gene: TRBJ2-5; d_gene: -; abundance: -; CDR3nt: TGCGCCAGCAGCCAAGATCGGGGAACACCCTATGGAGAGACCCAGTACTTC; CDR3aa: CASSQDRGTPYGETQYF
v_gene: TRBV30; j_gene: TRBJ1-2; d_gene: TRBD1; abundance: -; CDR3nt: TGTGCCTGGCACCGGGACAGGGTGTTGTCGGGGGGCTACACCTTC; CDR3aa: CAWHRDRVLSGGYTF
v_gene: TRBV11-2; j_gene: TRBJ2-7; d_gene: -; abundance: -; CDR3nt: TGTGCCAGCAGCTTTTGGCGGGAATCCTACGAGCAGTACTTC; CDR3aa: CASSFWRESYEQYF
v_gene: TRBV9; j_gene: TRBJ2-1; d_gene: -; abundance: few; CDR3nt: TGTGCCAGCAGTAATTTGCTGGGCCATGAGCAGTTCTTC; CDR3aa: CASSNLLGHEQFF
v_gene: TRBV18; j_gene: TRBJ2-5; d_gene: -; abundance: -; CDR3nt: TGTGCCAGCTCCCCGACAGAGGAAGAGACCCAGTACTTC; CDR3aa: CASSPTEEETQYF
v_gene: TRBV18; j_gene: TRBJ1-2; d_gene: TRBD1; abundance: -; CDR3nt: TGTGCCAGCTCACCGAGGGGACAGGGCGAATACGGCTACACCTTC; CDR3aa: CASSPRGQGEYGYTF
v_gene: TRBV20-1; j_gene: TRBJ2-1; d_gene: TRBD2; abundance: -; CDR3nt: TGCAGTGCTAGAGCCCTAGCGGGAGGGCCAATCGATGAGCAGTTCTTC; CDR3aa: CSARALAGGPIDEQFF
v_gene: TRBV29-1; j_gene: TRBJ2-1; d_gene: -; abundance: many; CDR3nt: TGCAGCGTTGAAGGGCGGATGGGTGAGCAGTTCTTC; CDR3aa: CSVEGRMGEQFF
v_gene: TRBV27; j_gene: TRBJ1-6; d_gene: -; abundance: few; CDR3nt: TGTGCCAGCAGTTTTGCAGGAAATAATTCACCCCTCCACTTT; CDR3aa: CASSFAGNNSPLHF
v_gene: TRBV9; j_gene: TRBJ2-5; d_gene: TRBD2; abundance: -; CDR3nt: TGTGCCAGCAGCAAATCAAGCGGGGTGGAGACCCAGTACTTC; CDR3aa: CASSKSSGVETQYF